This passage covers 23 T cell receptor beta chains from one sample sequenced in a study of cytomegalovirus exposure and HLA in healthy donors. Vbeta (60) and Jbeta (13) primers were used in the PCR. Assay used: immunoSEQ multiplex PCR; TCRdb lists only in-frame clones, some missing. The sample lists roughly 80,000 clones; roughly four fifths were seen once. The sample consisted of PBMCs. Every receptor here comes from a woman aged 45 to 65 in good health and CMV-seropositive.

The V gene is TRBV27, the J gene TRBJ2-7; TRBD1 agrees at 9 bases. V shed 6 bases and J 3 bases; nucleotides not matched to a gene: 12. The germline V gene has CDR1 MNHEY and CDR2 SMNVEV (reference sequence). The CDR3 contains 16 residues. In DNA, the CDR3 is TGTGCCAGCAGGCAGCTGGGGGGACAGGGAATCTACGAGCAGTACTTC. Amino acid sequence: CASRQLGGQGIYEQYF.

This clone occurred a few times. The chain is built from TRBV27 and TRBJ1-5; D is perhaps TRBD1 (6 bases). Germline loops: CDR1 MNHEY, CDR2 SMNVEV (reference sequence). V shed 1 base and J shed 3 bases, with 10 bases lying between them. The CDR3 spans 15 residues. The DNA for the CDR3 is TGTGCCAGCAGTTTATGGGGACAAAACAATCAGCCCCAGCATTTT. This sequence encodes CASSLWGQNNQPQHF.

The chain recombines TRBV27 with TRBJ2-1, with 12 nucleotides matching TRBD2. The CDR3 consists of 15 residues. Trimming removed 4 bases from V and 8 bases from J; junction bases left unmatched: 6. CDR1 and CDR2 (germline): MNHEY, SMNVEV (reference sequence). The CDR3 region is CASSSLAGGVYEQFF. DNA for the CDR3: TGTGCCAGCAGTTCCCTAGCGGGAGGGGTCTATGAGCAGTTCTTC.

The chain links TRBV29-1 to TRBJ1-1; D is possibly TRBD1 (6 bases). Germline V lookup: CDR1 SQVTM, CDR2 ANQGSEA. Trimming took off 7 bases at V and 0 bases at J, with 9 bases between the two ends. This CDR3 contains 12 residues. CDR3 residues: CSGGQLNTEAFF. CDR3 bases: TGCAGCGGCGGACAGCTGAACACTGAAGCTTTCTTT.

The V gene is TRBV7-8, the J gene TRBJ1-5; D is undetermined. The CDR3 is 14 amino acids. CDR1 is SGHVS, CDR2 FQNEAQ, per germline. The germline V and J ends were trimmed by 6 bases and 6 bases, with 15 bases remaining between them. CDR3 sequence reads: CASSPTLVGQPQHF. The CDR3 bases are TGTGCCAGCAGTCCTACCCTGGTTGGTCAGCCCCAGCATTTT.

This sequence joins TRBV19 and TRBJ1-1; 8 nucleotides match TRBD1. Germline V gives CDR1 LNHDA, CDR2 SQIVND (reference sequence). The CDR3 is 15 residues long. Germline trimming cut 4 bases from V and 1 base from J; bases unmatched to any gene: 5. The CDR3 region is CASSKRTGPNTEAFF. CDR3 coding DNA: TGTGCCAGTAGTAAGAGGACAGGGCCGAACACTGAAGCTTTCTTT.

About this clone itself: Other DNA sequences of this sample code for an identical CDR3. This chain uses TRBV5-6 with TRBJ2-5, with D unclear. Trimming removed 1 base from V and 4 bases from J, with 8 bases in between. Germline V gene sequence: CDR1 SGHDT, CDR2 YYEEEE. This CDR3 is built from 13 residues. The CDR3 DNA reads TGTGCCAGCAGCTTGCGTACTCGAGAGACCCAGTACTTC. It translates to CASSLRTRETQYF.

The chain links TRBV5-1 to TRBJ1-3, with a possible D match to TRBD1 (6 bases). V was shortened by 4 bases and J by 0 bases, with 14 bases between the two germline ends. Germline assignment: CDR1 SGHRS and CDR2 YFSETQ. The CDR3 is 16 residues long. In DNA form, the CDR3 reads TGCGCCAGCAGCCGGGCGGACAGCCACTCTGGAAACACCATATATTTT. Translation: CASSRADSHSGNTIYF.

The rearrangement uses TRBV27 and TRBJ2-7; 7 bases agree with TRBD1. This CDR3 has 14 residues. Germline CDR1 reads MNHEY; CDR2 reads SMNVEV (reference sequence). Trimming cost V 4 bases and J 2 bases; bases outside gene matches: 5. CDR3 nucleotides: TGTGCCAGCAGTTACCGACAGGGAGCCTACGAGCAGTACTTC. This sequence encodes CASSYRQGAYEQYF.

This sequence joins TRBV9 and TRBJ2-5; 7 bases align to TRBD2. Germline CDR1 is SGDLS and CDR2 is YYNGEE. The CDR3 extends over 14 amino acids. V was pared by 4 bases and J by 1 base, with 4 bases of the junction left unmatched. The CDR3 sequence is CASSREAFQETQYF. The CDR3 DNA follows: TGTGCCAGCAGCCGGGAGGCTTTCCAAGAGACCCAGTACTTC.

CDR3 nucleotide sequence: TGTGCCAGCAGCTTGGCCGGAGGGCACTATGGCTACACCTTC. It specifies CASSLAGGHYGYTF. The J gene is TRBJ1-2, the V gene TRBV5-4; unclear D gene. The V end was cut by 0 bases, the J end by 3 bases, with 9 bases between. The length of the CDR3 is 14 residues. From germline, CDR1 is SGHNT and CDR2 YYREEE (reference sequence).

In its sample, this clone was seen once. The chain uses TRBV7-4 and TRBJ2-7; D uncertain. There are 16 residues in the CDR3. Germline V gene sequence: CDR1 SGHVT, CDR2 SQSDAQ. Trimming shortened V by 1 base and J by 2 bases, and 15 bases separated the two germline ends. CDR3 nucleotide sequence: TGTGCCAGCAGCTTAGTGGCACCTTCCATCGCCTACGAGCAGTACTTC. The encoded protein is CASSLVAPSIAYEQYF.

The V and J genes are TRBV7-3 and TRBJ2-7, with D perhaps matching TRBD2 (6 bases). This CDR3 has 15 amino acids. Looked up from germline, CDR1 is SGHTA and CDR2 is FQGTGA. Trimming left V 5 bases short and J 3 bases short, with 17 bases between. The CDR3 spells CASSREAGLHYEQYF. The CDR3 region has the DNA TGTGCCAGCAGCCGAGAGGCGGGACTTCACTACGAGCAGTACTTC.

The chain joins TRBV19 to TRBJ1-1, with D uncertain. This CDR3 spans 13 amino acids. V was shortened by 6 bases and J by 10 bases, with 18 bases between the two germline ends. Per the germline V gene, CDR1 is LNHDA and CDR2 is SQIVND (reference sequence). The CDR3 spells CASSPLPGTIAFF. CDR3 coding DNA: TGTGCCAGTAGCCCACTGCCGGGAACCATAGCTTTCTTT.

The V and J genes are TRBV6-1 and TRBJ2-7; D is perhaps TRBD1 (5 bases). The V end lost 8 bases, the J end lost 0 bases, and 14 bases lay between the germline ends. The CDR3 runs to 14 residues. The germline gives CDR1 MNHNS, CDR2 SASEGT. CDR3 sequence: CASLDSPSSYEQYF. The CDR3 DNA sequence: TGTGCCAGCCTCGACAGCCCGAGCTCCTACGAGCAGTACTTC.

This clone was counted a few times. The J gene is TRBJ2-2, the V gene TRBV11-2, with 11 bases aligning to TRBD2. The V gene's germline CDR1 is SGHAT and CDR2 FQNNGV. V dropped 5 bases and J dropped 6; count of bases not matched to a gene: 8. The CDR3 spans 16 residues. In DNA form, the CDR3 reads TGTGCCAGCAGCCGTTTACTAGCGGGAGTGGCCGGGGAGCTGTTTTTT. This codes for CASSRLLAGVAGELFF.

The chain uses TRBV20-1 and TRBJ2-1, with D tentatively TRBD1 (6 bases). Germline CDR1 reads DFQATT; CDR2 reads SNEGSKA (reference sequence). The CDR3 is 11 residues long. V shed 3 bases and J shed 7 bases, with 7 bases lying between them. The DNA for the CDR3 is TGCAGTGCTAGCACAGGGAATGAGCAGTTCTTC. Amino acids: CSASTGNEQFF.

The V and J genes are TRBV30 and TRBJ2-3; tentative D call: TRBD1 (6 bases). Germline V CDR1 and CDR2: GTSNPN, SVGIG (reference sequence). The CDR3 runs 16 residues. V was trimmed by 0 bases and J by 0 bases, leaving 13 bases between them. The CDR3 protein is CAWSVLGASSTDTQYF. In nucleotides, the CDR3 is TGTGCCTGGAGTGTACTGGGGGCGTCTAGCACAGATACGCAGTATTTT. The full variable domain, in which reference TRBV30 and TRBJ2-3 provide the parts outside the CDR3, is SQTIHQWPATLVQPVGSPLSLECTVEGTSNPNLYWYRQAAGRGLQLLFYSVGIGQISSEVPQNLSASRPQDRQFILSSKKLLLSDSGFYLCAWSVLGASSTDTQYFGPGTRLTVL.

This clone was counted once. V gene TRBV28 combines with J gene TRBJ2-5; 12 bases agree with TRBD1. Germline V gene data show CDR1 as MDHEN and CDR2 as SYDVKM. The length of the CDR3 is 14 residues. V lost 11 bases to trimming and J lost 6 bases; unmatched junction nucleotides: 10. The CDR3 spells CAATGTGGKKTQYF. CDR3 sequence (DNA): TGTGCCGCCACTGGGACAGGGGGCAAAAAGACCCAGTACTTC. The whole variable domain, filled in from reference TRBV28 and TRBJ2-5, reads DVKVTQSSRYLVKRTGEKVFLECVQDMDHENMFWYRQDPGLGLRLIYFSYDVKMKEKGDIPEGYSVSREKKERFSLILESASTNQTSMYLCAATGTGGKKTQYFGPGTRLLVL.

There are a few counts of this clone. The chain recombines TRBV28 with TRBJ2-3, with 7 positions matching TRBD2. CDR1 and CDR2 from the germline V gene are MDHEN and SYDVKM. This CDR3 contains 15 residues. V shed 2 bases and J 1 base; nucleotides not matched to a gene: 3. CDR3 in amino acids: CASSLAGVGTDTQYF. CDR3 DNA sequence: TGTGCCAGCAGTTTAGCGGGAGTAGGCACAGATACGCAGTATTTT. Based on the CDR3 plus reference TRBV28 and TRBJ2-3, the full variable domain is DVKVTQSSRYLVKRTGEKVFLECVQDMDHENMFWYRQDPGLGLRLIYFSYDVKMKEKGDIPEGYSVSREKKERFSLILESASTNQTSMYLCASSLAGVGTDTQYFGPGTRLTVL.

This clone came up once. V gene TRBV27 combines with J gene TRBJ1-2; 8 bases align to TRBD1. The CDR3 is 14 residues long. The germline V gene encodes CDR1 MNHEY and CDR2 SMNVEV (reference sequence). Germline trimming cut 5 bases from V and 8 bases from J; bases unmatched to any gene: 10. CDR3 sequence reads: CASSPITGGVGYTF. The CDR3, as DNA: TGTGCCAGCAGTCCCATTACAGGGGGTGTAGGCTACACCTTC.

V is TRBV10-3 and J is TRBJ1-3; D uncertain. This CDR3 spans 16 amino acids. Germline CDR1 ENHRY, CDR2 SYGVKD. V was pared by 4 bases and J by 0 bases, with 13 bases between. The CDR3 DNA reads as TGTGCCATCAGTGCCGGAGCACTTTCCTCTGGAAACACCATATATTTT. Translating gives CAISAGALSSGNTIYF.

J is TRBJ2-5 and V is TRBV9, with a tentative D call TRBD2 (5 bases). V was clipped by 3 bases and J by 5 bases, with 11 bases between them. Germline V gives CDR1 SGDLS, CDR2 YYNGEE. The CDR3 sequence is 13 residues long. The CDR3 DNA sequence: TGTGCCAGCAGCGGCGAGAGAGGGGAGACCCAGTACTTC. As protein: CASSGERGETQYF.